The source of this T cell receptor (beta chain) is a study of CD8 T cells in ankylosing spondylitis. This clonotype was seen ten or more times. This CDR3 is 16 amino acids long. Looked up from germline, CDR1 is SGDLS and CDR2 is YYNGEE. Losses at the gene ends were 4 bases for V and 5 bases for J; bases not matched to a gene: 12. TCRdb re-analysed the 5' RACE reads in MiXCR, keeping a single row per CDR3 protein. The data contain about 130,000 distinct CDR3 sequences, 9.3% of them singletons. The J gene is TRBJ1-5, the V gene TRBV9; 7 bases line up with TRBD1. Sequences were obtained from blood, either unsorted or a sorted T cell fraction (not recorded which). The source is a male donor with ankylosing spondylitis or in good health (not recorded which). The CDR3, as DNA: TGTGCCAGCAGCCCCCGAGGGGACAGCGGTTATCAGCCCCAGCATTTT. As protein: CASSPRGDSGYQPQHF.